What follows is one T cell receptor (beta chain) and its context. A Seattle source enrolled patients during active infection and followed them longitudinally. In the source study's methods: Counts of nucleated cells, estimated from reference gene primer amplification, were obtained. Clones were sequenced by immunoSEQ multiplex PCR, and TCRdb holds only the in-frame ones, with some missing. The V and J calls and clone size come from that table; D and trimming were worked out from the DNA. Among over 70,000 clones listed, roughly nine tenths were seen once. This specimen comes from a study of blood T cell repertoires in COVID-19. Study details: COVID-19 samples from acute and convalescent phases originated in the United States, Italy and Spain. The cDNA or gDNA used as material had been derived from T cells, B-cell-depleted T cells, or PBMCs.

The CDR3 runs 15 residues. Germline CDR1 reads SGHNT; CDR2 reads YENEEA. J was trimmed by 5 bases and V by 5 bases; bases with no gene match: 6. Sequenced: peripheral blood. The chain couples TRBV11-3 to TRBJ2-2; 9 bases map to TRBD2. This clonotype originated in a man aged 45-65 years with COVID-19, enrolled during active disease. The CDR3 DNA reads as TGTGCCAGCAGCGTTAGCGGGAGTGATACCGGGGAGCTGTTTTTT. This encodes CASSVSGSDTGELFF.